The text below deals with one TCR beta chain. Its matching antigen is unknown. Repertoires were generated with immunoSEQ multiplex PCR, while TCRdb's copy carries only in-frame clones and drops some. Here the sample spans roughly 120,000 clones, roughly 86% being singletons. This entry belongs to a study of T cell responses to AZD1222 COVID-19 vaccine. General study findings and limits: Within unmutated variant regions lay the reported targets of nearly half of spike-specific TCRs. Donors, mostly white British, included more females; clonal diversity was possibly underestimated. The breadth and depth of Spike-specific TCRs increased once two AZD1222 doses had been given.

The CDR3 spans 16 residues. Trimming shortened V by 2 bases and J by 4 bases, and 17 bases separated the two germline ends. The germline V gene has CDR1 MDHEN and CDR2 SYDVKM. Second-dose groups at about 4 or about 12 weeks were pooled. The V gene is TRBV28, the J gene TRBJ1-2; a weak D match, TRBD1 (6 bases). Source: peripheral blood, taken 28 days after the second AZD1222 dose. The origin of this receptor is an adult who received the AZD1222 COVID-19 vaccine. CDR3: CASSLGGGGQFYGYTF. Written as DNA, the CDR3 is TGTGCCAGCAGTTTAGGGGGGGGAGGACAGTTCTATGGCTACACCTTC.